This is a list of T cell receptor beta chains from one sample in a study of CD8 T cells in Susac syndrome. One entry per CDR3 protein, called by TCRdb with MiXCR from the immunoSEQ multiplex PCR reads. Here the sample spans about 280,000 distinct CDR3 sequences, about 85% being singletons. The sequencing input was CD8+ T cells from PBMCs. Receptors were obtained from a human donor with multiple sclerosis. CDR3s include the opening cysteine and the closing phenylalanine or tryptophan. The D gene is left open where the match is weak. The listing skips clone size in some rows; elsewhere it reads once, few, many or a size class.

>few|TRBJ2-7|TRBD1|TRBV6-4
TGTGCCAGCAGGGGACAGGGGTCATACGAGCAGTACTTC
CASRGQGSYEQYF
>NA|TRBJ2-7|TRBD1|TRBV19
TGTGCCAGTAGTCCCCTACGGGACAGGGAAGAGCAGTACTTC
CASSPLRDREEQYF
>NA|TRBJ2-1|NA|TRBV9
TGTGCCAGCAGCGTAGCTCTGTCCCATGAGCAGTTCTTC
CASSVALSHEQFF
>few|TRBJ2-3|NA|TRBV20-1
TGCAGTGCTAGAGATTTGGCTACTAGCACAGATACGCAGTATTTT
CSARDLATSTDTQYF
>NA|TRBJ1-2|NA|TRBV6-1
TGTGCCAGCAGAGTTCAAGAATTTGAGGCAGGTTTTTATGGCTACACCTTC
CASRVQEFEAGFYGYTF
>NA|TRBJ2-1|NA|TRBV11-2
TGTGCCAGCAGCCCCGGGACGGCCAATGAGCAGTTCTTC
CASSPGTANEQFF
>NA|TRBJ2-1|TRBD2|TRBV10-2
TGCGCCAGCAGTCCCAACGCGGGAGTATTATACAATGAGCAGTTCTTC
CASSPNAGVLYNEQFF
>NA|TRBJ2-3|TRBD2|TRBV7-6
TGTGCCAGCAGGGCCCTAGCGGGAGGGAGGCCAGATACGCAGTATTTT
CASRALAGGRPDTQYF
>NA|TRBJ2-7|TRBD1|TRBV20-1
TGCAGTGCTAGATGGGACAGGGGAACCTACGAGCAGTACTTC
CSARWDRGTYEQYF
>NA|TRBJ2-7|NA|TRBV7-9
TGTGCCAGCAGCGTACGAACAGGGACCCGAGCCTACGAGCAGTACTTC
CASSVRTGTRAYEQYF
>few|TRBJ2-7|NA|TRBV28
TGTGCCAGCAGTTTCTCGATCGAGCAGTACTTC
CASSFSIEQYF
>NA|TRBJ2-7|NA|TRBV30
TGTGCCTGGAGTGTACCCGGCAGTACCTACGAGCAGTACTTC
CAWSVPGSTYEQYF
>NA|TRBJ2-1|NA|TRBV19
TGTGCCAGTGGCTCCGGGACCGTCTACCCCGATGAGCAGTTCTTC
CASGSGTVYPDEQFF
>NA|TRBJ1-2|NA|TRBV19
TGTGCCAGTAGTATAGACCCTATCATGAGGGGCTACACCTTC
CASSIDPIMRGYTF
>NA|TRBJ1-1|NA|TRBV9
TGTGCCAGCAGCCCCCTCGGAGGGTTCACTGAAGCTTTCTTT
CASSPLGGFTEAFF
>NA|TRBJ2-1|NA|TRBV5-1
TGCGCCAGCCGTTGGACCGATGAGCAGTTCTTC
CASRWTDEQFF
>few|TRBJ2-5|TRBD2|TRBV7-8
TGTGCCAGCAGCTTAGGCGGACTAGCGGGTATTCAAGAGACCCAGTACTTC
CASSLGGLAGIQETQYF
>NA|TRBJ2-7|NA|TRBV20-1
TGCAGTGCTAGCGGGAGAGACTACGAGCAGTACTTC
CSASGRDYEQYF
>NA|TRBJ2-1|TRBD2|TRBV7-3
TGTGCCAGCAGCTACTTAGGGCGGGAGAGCTCCTACAATGAGCAGTTCTTC
CASSYLGRESSYNEQFF
>once|TRBJ1-1|NA|TRBV14
TGTGCCAGCAGCCAATCTAGGACTGAAGCTTTCTTT
CASSQSRTEAFF
>NA|TRBJ2-7|TRBD1|TRBV5-1
TGCGCCAGCAGCTTGCGGGGTGTGGCAGGGGGCATTTACGAGCAGTACTTC
CASSLRGVAGGIYEQYF
>NA|TRBJ2-7|NA|TRBV27
TGTGCCAGCAGTTTATGGGGGTACGAGCAGTACTTC
CASSLWGYEQYF
>NA|TRBJ2-6|NA|TRBV27
TGTGCCGGCAGTTTTGGAACTCCGCTCCTCAACGTCCTGACTTTC
CAGSFGTPLLNVLTF
>NA|TRBJ1-5|NA|TRBV10-3
TGTGCCACCAAGGGGAATCAGCCCCAGCATTTT
CATKGNQPQHF
>NA|TRBJ2-1|TRBD2|TRBV15
TGTGCCACCAGCAGCCTTAGCCTAGCGGGAGTCGAGAATGAGCAGTTCTTC
CATSSLSLAGVENEQFF
>NA|TRBJ1-1|NA|TRBV12-3/TRBV12-4
TGTGCCAGCAGTTTGACAGGATTTTGGAACACTGAAGCTTTCTTT
CASSLTGFWNTEAFF
>NA|TRBJ1-5|NA|TRBV9
TGTGCCAGCAGCGTAGACGGTGATAGCAATCAGCCCCAGCATTTT
CASSVDGDSNQPQHF
>NA|TRBJ2-7|TRBD2|TRBV10-3
TGTGCCATCAGTGAGAAGGGGACTAGCGGCGAGAGGAAGCAGTACTTC
CAISEKGTSGERKQYF
>NA|TRBJ1-1|TRBD1|TRBV29-1
TGCAGCGTTGAAGATTGGACAGGGACATACGGCGCTGAAGCTTTCTTT
CSVEDWTGTYGAEAFF
>few|TRBJ2-2|NA|TRBV6-1
TGTGCCAGCAGCCCCGGGAACGCCGGGGAGCTGTTTTTT
CASSPGNAGELFF
>NA|TRBJ2-6|NA|TRBV18
TGTGCCAGCTCACCGTCGGCCACTCTGGGGCGGGCCAACGTCCTGACTTTC
CASSPSATLGRANVLTF
>NA|TRBJ2-6|NA|TRBV2
TGTGCCAGCTGGGGGCTCCTAAACTCTGGGGCCAACGTCCTGACTTTC
CASWGLLNSGANVLTF
>few|TRBJ2-7|NA|TRBV6-5
TGTGCCAGCAGTTACGATTATCCGGGGCCTACTGGGAACGAGCAGTACTTC
CASSYDYPGPTGNEQYF
>NA|TRBJ2-4|NA|TRBV27
TGTGCCAGCAGTTCTTTTGCTAAGTCTTTAGCCAAAAACATTCAGTACTTC
CASSSFAKSLAKNIQYF
>NA|TRBJ2-2|TRBD2|TRBV20-1
TGCAGTGCTCCAACAATTTCTAATAGCGGGCCGGCCGGGGAGCTGTTTTTT
CSAPTISNSGPAGELFF
>NA|TRBJ2-5|NA|TRBV30
TGTGCCTGGTCTCTAGTCTCAGAGACCCAGTACTTC
CAWSLVSETQYF
>NA|TRBJ2-1|NA|TRBV12-3/TRBV12-4
TGTGCCAGCAGTCCACCGGGACTTAGCTCCTACAATGAGCAGTTCTTC
CASSPPGLSSYNEQFF
>once|TRBJ1-1|NA|TRBV29-1
TGCAGCGTTGAGGGGCGAAACTCTGAAGCTTTCTTT
CSVEGRNSEAFF
>NA|TRBJ2-1|TRBD2|TRBV15
TGTGCCACCAGCAGAGTAAGCGGGGACAATGAGCAGTTCTTC
CATSRVSGDNEQFF
>NA|TRBJ1-2|TRBD1|TRBV29-1
TGCAGCGTTGAAGATTTCAGGGGACAGGGGGACAAGATTAACTATGGCTACACCTTC
CSVEDFRGQGDKINYGYTF
>NA|TRBJ2-1|TRBD2|TRBV4-1
TGCGCCAGCAGCCAAAGCCAGCGGGAGCCCGATGAGCAGTTCTTC
CASSQSQREPDEQFF
>NA|TRBJ2-1|NA|TRBV9
TGTGCCAGCAGCCCGTCCGGAAGGGATGAGCAGTTCTTC
CASSPSGRDEQFF
>NA|TRBJ2-2|NA|TRBV5-6
TGTGCCAGCAGCTTATATTACACCGGGGAGCTGTTTTTT
CASSLYYTGELFF
>NA|TRBJ2-1|NA|TRBV14
TGTGCCAGCAGCCAAGGTGGTCGGCTAGCGCGCGTTAATGAGCAGTTCTTC
CASSQGGRLARVNEQFF
>NA|TRBJ2-7|TRBD1|TRBV20-1
TGCAGTGCTAGTGCGTCGGGACAGGGGGTGCGCTACGAGCAGTACTTC
CSASASGQGVRYEQYF
>NA|TRBJ2-1|NA|TRBV20-1
TGCAGTGCTCACCTCTTTGCGACAAACAATGAGCAGTTCTTC
CSAHLFATNNEQFF
>NA|TRBJ2-7|TRBD1|TRBV5-1
TGCGCCAGCACCCTTCCCGGTGGCAGGGGGCCTTTCTACGAGCAGTACTTC
CASTLPGGRGPFYEQYF
>NA|TRBJ1-2|TRBD1|TRBV12-3/TRBV12-4
TGTGCCAGCAGTTTGACGGACAGGGTGAGCGGCTACACCTTC
CASSLTDRVSGYTF
>NA|TRBJ2-5|TRBD2|TRBV27
TGTGCCAGCAGTTTACTCGCTAGCGGGGGTGTACAAGAGACCCAGTACTTC
CASSLLASGGVQETQYF
>NA|TRBJ1-2|NA|TRBV19
TGTGCCAGTAGCCCTGGATGGGGGGACTATGGCTACACCTTC
CASSPGWGDYGYTF
>NA|TRBJ2-1|TRBD2|TRBV3-1
TGTGCCAGCAGCCAAGAGGGGCGGGAGGGCCTCGATGAGCAGTTCTTC
CASSQEGREGLDEQFF
>NA|TRBJ1-5|NA|TRBV2
TGTGCCATGACGGGGCGGGGGGTAAATCAGCCCCAGCATTTT
CAMTGRGVNQPQHF